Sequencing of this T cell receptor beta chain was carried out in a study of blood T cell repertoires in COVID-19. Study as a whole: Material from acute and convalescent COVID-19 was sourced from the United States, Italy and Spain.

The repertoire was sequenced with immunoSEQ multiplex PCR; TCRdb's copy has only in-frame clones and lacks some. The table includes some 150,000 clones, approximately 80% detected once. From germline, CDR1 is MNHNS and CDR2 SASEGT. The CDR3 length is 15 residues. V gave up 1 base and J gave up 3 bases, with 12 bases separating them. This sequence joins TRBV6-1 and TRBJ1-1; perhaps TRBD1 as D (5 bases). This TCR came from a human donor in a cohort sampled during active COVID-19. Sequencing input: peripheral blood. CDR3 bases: TGTGCCAGCAGTGAAGTGATTCCCAGGGACACTGAAGCTTTCTTT. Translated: CASSEVIPRDTEAFF.